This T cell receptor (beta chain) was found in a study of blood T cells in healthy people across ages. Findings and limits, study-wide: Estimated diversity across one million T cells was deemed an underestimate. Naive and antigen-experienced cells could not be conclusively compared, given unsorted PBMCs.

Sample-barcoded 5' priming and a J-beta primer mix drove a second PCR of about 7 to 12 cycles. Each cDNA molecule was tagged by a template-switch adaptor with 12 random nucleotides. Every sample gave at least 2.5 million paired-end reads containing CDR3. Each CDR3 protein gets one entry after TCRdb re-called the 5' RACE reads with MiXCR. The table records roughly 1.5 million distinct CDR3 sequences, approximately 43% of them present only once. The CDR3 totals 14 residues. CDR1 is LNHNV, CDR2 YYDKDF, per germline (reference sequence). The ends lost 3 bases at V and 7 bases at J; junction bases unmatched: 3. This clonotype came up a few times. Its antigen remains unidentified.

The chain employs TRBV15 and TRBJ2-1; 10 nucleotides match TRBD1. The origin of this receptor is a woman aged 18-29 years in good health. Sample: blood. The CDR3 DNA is TGTGCCACCAGCAGGGGGACAGGGGTTAATGAGCAGTTCTTC. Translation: CATSRGTGVNEQFF.